This T cell receptor beta chain was found in a study of cytomegalovirus exposure and HLA in healthy donors. Findings and limits, study-wide: Earlier findings revealed that most TCR beta V segments proved productive either about 87% or about 30% of the time.

Remarks on this clone: Its antigen is not known.

Primers for the PCR totalled 60 Vbeta and 13 Jbeta. Assay: immunoSEQ multiplex PCR; the TCRdb copy retains only in-frame clones and omits some. The table has around 130,000 clones, 55% to 75% seen once. CDR1 and CDR2 (germline): SGHRS, YFSETQ. V lost 1 base and J lost 6, with 14 bases in between. The CDR3 loop spans 14 amino acids. This clonotype originated in a human donor in good health. Sequences were obtained from PBMCs. The chain carries TRBV5-1 and TRBJ2-7; TRBD2 is a possible D gene (5 bases). The CDR3: CASSLKGVESEQYF. CDR3 DNA sequence: TGCGCCAGCAGCTTGAAGGGAGTGGAGTCCGAGCAGTACTTC.